This T cell receptor (beta chain) was sequenced during a study of Ad26.COV2.S vaccination and SARS-CoV-2 variants. Study-level background: By the intramuscular route, Ad26.COV2.S was given once, or twice 56 days apart.

TCRdb keeps only in-frame clones here, not all; method: immunoSEQ multiplex PCR. In the table there are some 340,000 clones, 70% to 90% of which are singletons. Study-wide findings and caveats: Responses of spike-specific T cells (both CD8+ and CD4+) reportedly showed substantial breadth after vaccination. From the TCR breadth and depth analyses, total T cell responses may have been underestimated.

This CDR3 contains 13 residues. Trimming removed 8 bases from V and 0 bases from J, with 8 bases in between. CDR1 is MNHEY, CDR2 SVGAGI, per germline. Comments on this clone: Its antigen is undetermined.

The treatment: roughly 18 received Ad26.COV2.S at low or high dose, single or two shots; 5 received placebo; per-sample allocation not given. Vaccine and placebo recipients were sampled on day 63 after the first injection. Expressing Wuhan-strain SARS-CoV-2 spike, an Ad26 vector served as the vaccine. This sequence was found in a person aged 18 to 59 who received the Ad26.COV2.S COVID-19 vaccine or a placebo. The material sequenced was peripheral blood, taken in a trial of Ad26.COV2.S vaccine versus placebo. This rearrangement joins TRBV6-5 to TRBJ1-5; D is uncertain. CDR3 nucleotides: TGTGCCAGCCTTGACATTAGCAATCAGCCCCAGCATTTT. Amino acid sequence: CASLDISNQPQHF.